One and the same sample provided the 5 T cell receptor beta chains below, sequenced in a study of OX40 agonist ivuxolimab in advanced cancers. Using immunoSEQ multiplex PCR, the repertoire was profiled, and TCRdb retains in-frame clones only, with some absent. The table shows over 60,000 clones, with more than 80% occurring only once. Specimen: CD4+ or CD8+ T cells sorted from blood, collected in a trial of the OX40 agonist ivuxolimab. These receptors all stem from an adult with an advanced solid tumor such as melanoma, head and neck, liver or kidney cancer.

The rearrangement links TRBV19 to TRBJ2-2, with TRBD2 matching over 7 bases. The CDR3 has 14 amino acids. Germline V gives CDR1 LNHDA, CDR2 SQIVND (reference sequence). Germline trimming cut 6 bases from V and 5 bases from J; bases unmatched to any gene: 6. The CDR3 loop is CASRGPGGTGELFF. In DNA form, the CDR3 reads TGTGCCAGTAGAGGCCCCGGGGGGACCGGGGAGCTGTTTTTT.

This chain uses TRBV19 with TRBJ1-5; D may be TRBD1 (6 bases). Trimming removed 0 bases from V and 0 bases from J, with 15 bases in between. This CDR3 spans 18 amino acids. CDR1 is LNHDA and CDR2 is SQIVND in the germline V gene (reference sequence). In nucleotides, the CDR3 is TGTGCCAGTAGTATAGAAGGTGGGGGGGGGCGTAGCAATCAGCCCCAGCATTTT. It translates to CASSIEGGGGRSNQPQHF.

The rearrangement uses TRBV7-3 and TRBJ2-3; TRBD1 or TRBD2 may be the D gene (5 bases each). This CDR3 spans 13 amino acids. V shed 3 bases and J shed 4 bases, with 8 bases lying between them. The germline V gene has CDR1 SGHTA and CDR2 FQGTGA. The CDR3 reads CASSFMGADTQYF. The CDR3 nucleotides read TGTGCCAGCAGCTTCATGGGGGCAGATACGCAGTATTTT.

V gene TRBV18 combines with J gene TRBJ2-5; 10 bases agree with TRBD2. J was trimmed by 2 bases and V by 5 bases; bases with no gene match: 5. Germline V gene sequence: CDR1 KGHSH, CDR2 LQKENI. There are 15 residues in the CDR3. The CDR3 here is CASSVLAGKQETQYF. The CDR3 DNA reads TGTGCCAGCTCAGTACTAGCGGGGAAACAAGAGACCCAGTACTTC.

V usage is TRBV4-1 and J usage is TRBJ2-7, with D perhaps matching TRBD1 (5 bases). Germline CDR1 is MGHRA and CDR2 is YSYEKL. The CDR3 is 13 amino acids. V dropped 4 bases and J dropped 7 bases, with 14 bases sitting between them. The CDR3 is CASSPQGPEEQYF. In nucleotides, the CDR3 is TGCGCCAGCAGCCCGCAGGGTCCGGAGGAGCAGTACTTC.